A selection of T cell receptor beta chains follows, all from one sample in a study of blood T cell repertoires in COVID-19. Produced via immunoSEQ multiplex PCR; TCRdb's table is partial and in-frame only. The profile shows approximately 150,000 clones, 82% of them singletons. Sequenced sample: PBMCs or T cells enriched from blood (not recorded which). The receptors stem from a man between 60 and 70 years old who had recovered from COVID-19. Each CDR3 is given with its conserved first and last residue. A D gene is named only where the DNA matches it firmly. Some rows mark clone size as missing; the rest say once, few, many or name a class of expanded clone.

j_gene: TRBJ2-7; v_gene: TRBV5-1; d_gene: TRBD1; abundance: once; CDR3nt: TGCGCCAGCAGCTTGGTGGGACAGATGGGGATGGCTTACGAGCAGTACTTC; CDR3aa: CASSLVGQMGMAYEQYF
j_gene: TRBJ2-7; v_gene: TRBV18; d_gene: -; abundance: many; CDR3nt: TGTGCCAGCTCACCAGCGACAGTCTCCTACGAGCAGTACTTC; CDR3aa: CASSPATVSYEQYF
j_gene: TRBJ1-2; v_gene: TRBV30; d_gene: TRBD1; abundance: once; CDR3nt: TGTGCCTGGAGTGTACGGGGGACAGTTCGCTATGGCTACACCTTC; CDR3aa: CAWSVRGTVRYGYTF
j_gene: TRBJ2-5; v_gene: TRBV16; d_gene: TRBD1; abundance: -; CDR3nt: TGTGCCAGCAGCCTCACAGGGGCCTCGGAGACCCAGTACTTC; CDR3aa: CASSLTGASETQYF
j_gene: TRBJ1-1; v_gene: TRBV19; d_gene: -; abundance: -; CDR3nt: TGTGCCAGTAGTATCCGGGGGAGGACTGAAGCTTTCTTT; CDR3aa: CASSIRGRTEAFF
j_gene: TRBJ2-1; v_gene: TRBV6-5; d_gene: -; abundance: once; CDR3nt: TGTGCCAGCAGCGGAGGACTCCTACGACTCAATGAGCAGTTCTTC; CDR3aa: CASSGGLLRLNEQFF
j_gene: TRBJ1-2; v_gene: TRBV5-4; d_gene: -; abundance: -; CDR3nt: TGTGCCAGCTGCCCCGCGGCAGCTCTTAACTATGGCTACACCTTC; CDR3aa: CASCPAAALNYGYTF
j_gene: TRBJ2-5; v_gene: TRBV7-9; d_gene: -; abundance: -; CDR3nt: TGTGCCAGCAGCTTAGGGACTATCCTCCAAGAGACCCAGTACTTC; CDR3aa: CASSLGTILQETQYF
j_gene: TRBJ2-5; v_gene: TRBV27; d_gene: -; abundance: -; CDR3nt: TGTGCCAGCAGTTTTATTCGCCCTACAGGGAGAGGGGAGACCCAGTACTTC; CDR3aa: CASSFIRPTGRGETQYF
j_gene: TRBJ2-1; v_gene: TRBV28; d_gene: TRBD2; abundance: -; CDR3nt: TGTGCCAGCAGCCCTAGCGGGAGGAGTGAGCAGTTCTTC; CDR3aa: CASSPSGRSEQFF
j_gene: TRBJ2-7; v_gene: TRBV7-8; d_gene: -; abundance: few; CDR3nt: TGTGCCAGCAGCTTAGGCGGCAGGGTATCCTACGAGCAGTACTTC; CDR3aa: CASSLGGRVSYEQYF
j_gene: TRBJ1-5; v_gene: TRBV28; d_gene: TRBD1; abundance: -; CDR3nt: TGTGCCAGCAGTTTATCTCGAGACAGGGGGCGCGTGGGCAATCAGCCCCAGCATTTT; CDR3aa: CASSLSRDRGRVGNQPQHF
j_gene: TRBJ2-1; v_gene: TRBV19; d_gene: TRBD2; abundance: -; CDR3nt: TGTGCCAGTAGATATAGCGGGAGGGCCGGGGACAATGAGCAGTTCTTC; CDR3aa: CASRYSGRAGDNEQFF
j_gene: TRBJ2-7; v_gene: TRBV9; d_gene: TRBD1; abundance: once; CDR3nt: TGTGCCAGCAGCGTAGGACAGGGTCACTCCTACGAGCAGTACTTC; CDR3aa: CASSVGQGHSYEQYF
j_gene: TRBJ1-1; v_gene: TRBV3-1/TRBV3-2; d_gene: -; abundance: -; CDR3nt: TGTGCCAGCAGCCCCTTTAGAATGAACACTGAAGCTTTCTTT; CDR3aa: CASSPFRMNTEAFF
j_gene: TRBJ2-3; v_gene: TRBV5-4; d_gene: TRBD2; abundance: -; CDR3nt: TGTGCCAGCAGCTCGGCGGCTAGCGGGGGGGCCTTTAATCCGCAGTATTTT; CDR3aa: CASSSAASGGAFNPQYF
j_gene: TRBJ2-6; v_gene: TRBV5-1; d_gene: TRBD2; abundance: -; CDR3nt: TGCGCCAGCAGCCTCCGCCTTAGCGGGGGGAGCTCTGGGGCCAACGTCCTGACTTTC; CDR3aa: CASSLRLSGGSSGANVLTF
j_gene: TRBJ1-5; v_gene: TRBV29-1; d_gene: -; abundance: -; CDR3nt: TGCAGCGTTGGGGGGATTCAAGCCGGGGGTCTCTCAAGCAATCAGCCCCAGCATTTT; CDR3aa: CSVGGIQAGGLSSNQPQHF
j_gene: TRBJ2-2; v_gene: TRBV11-1; d_gene: TRBD2; abundance: -; CDR3nt: TGTGCCAGCAGCCCTTTAGCGGGAGGAATCACCGGGGAGCTGTTTTTT; CDR3aa: CASSPLAGGITGELFF
j_gene: TRBJ1-2; v_gene: TRBV5-1; d_gene: TRBD1; abundance: -; CDR3nt: TGCGCCAGCAGCCCGGGACAGGGACTAAACTATGGCTACACCTTC; CDR3aa: CASSPGQGLNYGYTF
j_gene: TRBJ1-5; v_gene: TRBV27; d_gene: -; abundance: once; CDR3nt: TGTGCCAGCAGTTTATACGCCAGGGGAGCGGGCAATCAGCCCCAGCATTTT; CDR3aa: CASSLYARGAGNQPQHF
j_gene: TRBJ2-1; v_gene: TRBV3-1/TRBV3-2; d_gene: TRBD2; abundance: -; CDR3nt: TGTGCCAGCAGCCAAGAAAGGCTAGCGGGGGGGCCAGGGAATGAGCAGTTCTTC; CDR3aa: CASSQERLAGGPGNEQFF
j_gene: TRBJ1-2; v_gene: TRBV28; d_gene: -; abundance: -; CDR3nt: TGTGCCAGCTTTCGGGGGACGGGGGACTATGGCTACACCTTC; CDR3aa: CASFRGTGDYGYTF
j_gene: TRBJ2-1; v_gene: TRBV7-3; d_gene: -; abundance: -; CDR3nt: TGTGCCAGCAGCTTAGACTGGAACAATGAGCAGTTCTTC; CDR3aa: CASSLDWNNEQFF
j_gene: TRBJ2-3; v_gene: TRBV12-3/TRBV12-4; d_gene: -; abundance: -; CDR3nt: TGTGCCAGCATCCTTAGACTGGGGGGTACGCAGTATTTT; CDR3aa: CASILRLGGTQYF
j_gene: TRBJ2-2; v_gene: TRBV19; d_gene: -; abundance: -; CDR3nt: TGTGCCAGTAGTATCGAGCGGATGGTAGGGGAGCTGTTTTTT; CDR3aa: CASSIERMVGELFF